The T cell receptor beta chain described here comes from a study of Ad26.COV2.S vaccination and SARS-CoV-2 variants. Assay: immunoSEQ multiplex PCR; the TCRdb copy retains only in-frame clones and omits some. The sample lists some 340,000 clones, around 83% occurring once. Indicated treatment: some 20 received Ad26.COV2.S at low or high dose, single or two shots; about 5 received placebo; per-sample allocation not given. Sampling was performed 63 days after the first vaccine or placebo injection. This person who donated was an adult of 18-55 years in Boston. Participants' vaccine, an Ad26 vector, delivered Wuhan-strain SARS-CoV-2 spike. Notes on the study in general: The TCR breadth and depth analyses may have produced an underestimate of total T cell responses.

This clone was seen a handful of times. What it binds is unknown. The CDR3 is made up of 14 amino acids. V lost 0 bases, J lost 4 bases, and 9 bases lay in between. Per germline, CDR1 LGHNA and CDR2 YSLEER. The gene calls are TRBV4-3 and TRBJ1-1, with D maybe TRBD1 (5 bases). Sequenced material: peripheral blood, taken in a trial of Ad26.COV2.S vaccine versus placebo. The origin of this receptor is a person aged 18-65 years who received the Ad26.COV2.S COVID-19 vaccine or a placebo. The CDR3 DNA reads TGCGCCAGCAGCCAAGATATGGGGGTCACTGAAGCTTTCTTT. It is translated as CASSQDMGVTEAFF.